Below, one T cell receptor beta chain is given with its context. The source of the sample is a study of blood T cell repertoires in COVID-19. The CDR3 runs 16 residues. V lost 0 bases to trimming and J lost 5 bases, with 13 bases between them. Germline V gene lookup returns CDR1 PRHDT and CDR2 FYEKMQ (reference sequence). This table comes from immunoSEQ multiplex PCR, and its TCRdb copy is limited to in-frame clones, with some not included. The sample lists about 420,000 clones, approximately 90% seen once, with 0.8% to 0.85% in the top ten. This clonotype originated in a man aged 18 to 35 with COVID-19, enrolled during active disease. The chain joins TRBV13 to TRBJ2-2; no clear D. Input material: peripheral blood. The CDR3 DNA is TGTGCCAGCAGCTTAGGCCGTGCGGTTGGAACCGGGGAGCTGTTTTTT. Its protein is CASSLGRAVGTGELFF.